This TCR beta chain was observed in a study of CD8 T cell repertoires and HIV-1 epitope variants. Across the whole study: Separate wells received one of Twenty-five Gag or Nef variant peptides. Study findings and constraints: Some ten antigen-specific TCR beta clonotypes were found; about 6 seemed cross-reactive to variants. Only beta chains were identified, marking proliferation to antigen, not function.

The germline V gene has CDR1 SEHNR and CDR2 FQNEAQ (reference sequence). CDR3 size: 12 residues. With 5 bases removed from V and 8 bases from J, the gap between germline ends came to 12 bases. The repertoire was sequenced with immunoSEQ multiplex PCR; TCRdb's copy has only in-frame clones and lacks some. The table records roughly 6,000 clones, approximately 68% of them present only once. As to this clone: No antigen is known for it.

V usage is TRBV7-9 and J usage is TRBJ1-1; D unclear. The TCR was taken from a male donor with HIV. The material sequenced was cultured CD8+ T cells derived from PBMCs. The CDR3 nucleotides are TGTGCCAGCAGCCTACCCGGTAGGGAAGCTTTCTTT. Residues: CASSLPGREAFF.